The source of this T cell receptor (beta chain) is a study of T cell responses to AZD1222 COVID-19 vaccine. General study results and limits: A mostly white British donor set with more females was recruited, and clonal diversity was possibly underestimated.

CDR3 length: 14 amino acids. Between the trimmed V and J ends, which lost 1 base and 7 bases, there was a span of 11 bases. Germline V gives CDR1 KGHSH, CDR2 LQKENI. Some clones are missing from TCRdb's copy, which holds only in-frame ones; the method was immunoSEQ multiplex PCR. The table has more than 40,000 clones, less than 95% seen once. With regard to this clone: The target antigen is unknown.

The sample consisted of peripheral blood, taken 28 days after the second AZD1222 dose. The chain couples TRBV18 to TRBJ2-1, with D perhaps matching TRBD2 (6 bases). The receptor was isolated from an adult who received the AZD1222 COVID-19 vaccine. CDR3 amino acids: CASSPRGVHNEQFF. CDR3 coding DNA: TGTGCCAGCTCACCACGGGGGGTGCATAATGAGCAGTTCTTC.